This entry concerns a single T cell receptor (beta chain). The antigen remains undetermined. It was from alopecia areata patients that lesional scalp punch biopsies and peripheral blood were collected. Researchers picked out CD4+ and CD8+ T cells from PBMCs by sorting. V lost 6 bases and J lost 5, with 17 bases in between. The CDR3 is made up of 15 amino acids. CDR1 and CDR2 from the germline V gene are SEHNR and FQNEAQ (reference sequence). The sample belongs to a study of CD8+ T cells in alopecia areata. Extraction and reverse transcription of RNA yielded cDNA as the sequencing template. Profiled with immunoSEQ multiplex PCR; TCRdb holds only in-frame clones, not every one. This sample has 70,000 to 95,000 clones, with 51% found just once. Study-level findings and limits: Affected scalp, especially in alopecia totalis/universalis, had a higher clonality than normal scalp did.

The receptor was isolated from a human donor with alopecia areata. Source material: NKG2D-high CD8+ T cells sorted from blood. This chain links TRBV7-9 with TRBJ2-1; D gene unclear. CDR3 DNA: TGTGCCAGCAGTGAACGACCGTCTGCGGACAATGAGCAGTTCTTC. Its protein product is CASSERPSADNEQFF.